This T cell receptor beta chain is from a study of T cell repertoires in cytomegalovirus infection. The overall study: CMV epitopes used comprised recently identified HLA-C-restricted ones and well-studied HLA-B-restricted ones. Signatures in public TCR beta sequences pointed to both CMV infection and matching HLA type. Regarding the study as a whole: CMV-specific TCR beta clonotypes restricted by HLA-C dominated the ex vivo response. Cumulative public TCR beta family frequency identified CMV carriers with the relevant HLA.

Via MiXCR, TCRdb re-called the reads, giving one row per CDR3 protein. The table lists roughly 990,000 distinct CDR3 sequences, around a third of them singletons. This clonotype was counted many times. Antigen unknown. CDR1 is SGHVS and CDR2 is FNYEAQ in the germline V gene. The junction had 5 bases not matched to a gene; V was cut back by 4 bases and J by 0 bases. The length of the CDR3 is 15 residues. The source material was cultured CD8+ T cells from PBMCs, sampled from culture after CMV antigen stimulation. The chain is built from TRBV7-6 and TRBJ2-5; 7 bases map to TRBD1. The receptor was derived from a human donor in good health (CMV status not recorded). Some clones in this sample may be carry-over from other donors' samples. CDR3 in amino acids: CASSSRQGYQETQYF. CDR3 nucleotides: TGTGCCAGCAGCTCCCGACAGGGCTACCAAGAGACCCAGTACTTC.